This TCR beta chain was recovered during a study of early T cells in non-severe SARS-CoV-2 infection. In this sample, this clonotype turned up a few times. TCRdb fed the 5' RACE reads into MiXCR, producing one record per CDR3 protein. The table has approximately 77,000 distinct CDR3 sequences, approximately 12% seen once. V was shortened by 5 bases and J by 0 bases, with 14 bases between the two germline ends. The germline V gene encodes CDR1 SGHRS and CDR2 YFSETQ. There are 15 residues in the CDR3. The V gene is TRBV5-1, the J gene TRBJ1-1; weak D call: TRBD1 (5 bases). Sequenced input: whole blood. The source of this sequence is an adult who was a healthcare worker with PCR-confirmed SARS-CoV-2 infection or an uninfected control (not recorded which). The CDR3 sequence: CASSRDSVMNTEAFF. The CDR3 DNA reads TGCGCCAGCAGTCGTGACAGCGTCATGAACACTGAAGCTTTCTTT.